This TCR beta chain is drawn from a study of cytomegalovirus exposure and HLA in healthy donors. Findings and caveats of the study: Three CMV-associated chains proved CMV antigen-specific in vitro. The study put around 180 TCR beta chains on its list as cytomegalovirus-associated.

The donors were members of the roughly 130-subject validation cohort (separate from the approximately 670-subject first cohort). This clone was found once. Its antigen is not identified. Profiled with immunoSEQ multiplex PCR; TCRdb holds only in-frame clones, not every one. This sample yields about 160,000 clones, of which approximately 96% are seen a single time; around 0.9% belongs to the top ten. Sequencing input: PBMCs. The TCR was taken from a woman aged 18-29 years in good health and CMV-seronegative.

The CDR3, as DNA: TGCGCCAGCAGCAACGGACAGGGCGGCACTGAAGCTTTCTTT. This codes for CASSNGQGGTEAFF. The chain couples TRBV5-1 to TRBJ1-1, with TRBD1 matching 8 bases. CDR3 size: 14 residues. The germline gives CDR1 SGHRS, CDR2 YFSETQ. With V trimmed by 4 bases and J by 4 bases, 6 bases remained unmatched.